This T cell receptor (beta chain) was obtained from a study of T cells in Graves' hyperthyroidism and ophthalmopathy. TCR beta CDR3 regions were amplified from RNA transcripts. Carried out on the TCR CDR3, a first-round RT-PCR used the HTBI primer set. MiXCR, applied by TCRdb to the multiplex PCR reads, yields one record per CDR3 protein. Here the sample spans 400,000 to 550,000 distinct CDR3 sequences, roughly a quarter being singletons. This clonotype was counted ten times or more. The germline V gene has CDR1 DFQATT and CDR2 SNEGSKA (reference sequence). V lost 1 base and J 6 bases, leaving 13 bases between the germline ends. The CDR3 loop spans 13 amino acids.

J is TRBJ2-7 and V is TRBV20-1; D unresolved. Sequenced sample: blood. This receptor was obtained from a woman in her twenties or thirties with Graves' ophthalmopathy. The CDR3 DNA reads as TGCAGTGCTAGAGGCCCCGCTGGGCCCGAGCAGTACTTC. This codes for CSARGPAGPEQYF.